This entry lists 23 T cell receptor beta chains sequenced from one sample in a study of cytomegalovirus exposure and HLA in healthy donors. Use of 60 Vbeta and 13 Jbeta primers characterized the PCR. Generated by immunoSEQ multiplex PCR, the TCRdb table keeps only in-frame clones and is missing some. The sample lists roughly 68,000 clones, around 75% occurring once. The sequenced sample consisted of PBMCs. The receptors come from a woman aged 25 to 39 in good health and CMV-seropositive.

This clone was detected once. V is TRBV10-3 and J is TRBJ2-2; weak D call: TRBD1 (6 bases). Per germline, CDR1 ENHRY and CDR2 SYGVKD. The germline V and J ends were trimmed by 3 bases and 5 bases, with 16 bases remaining between them. CDR3 length: 16 amino acids. DNA of the CDR3: TGTGCCATCAGTGATAATTGGGACACAATAACCGGGGAGCTGTTTTTT. As protein: CAISDNWDTITGELFF.

This chain uses TRBV11-3 with TRBJ2-1; 9 nucleotides line up with TRBD2. This CDR3 is built from 18 residues. Trimming at V came to 1 base and at J to 7 bases, leaving 14 bases not matched to a gene. The germline V gene encodes CDR1 SGHNT and CDR2 YENEEA. The CDR3 DNA reads TGTGCCAGCAGCTTAGGGTTGGGGCTAGCGGGAAGTCAAAATGAGCAGTTCTTC. It yields the protein CASSLGLGLAGSQNEQFF.

This chain links TRBV30 with TRBJ1-1; 8 nucleotides match TRBD1. The V segment lost 3 bases and the J segment 4 bases; nucleotides outside the gene matches: 1. This CDR3 contains 12 residues. CDR1 and CDR2 (germline): GTSNPN, SVGIG (reference sequence). The CDR3 sequence is CAWRDRVTEAFF. CDR3 coding DNA: TGTGCCTGGAGGGACAGGGTCACTGAAGCTTTCTTT.

This chain connects TRBV6-5 to TRBJ2-6; D is unclear. The CDR3 runs 13 residues. The V and J ends lost 6 bases and 3 bases respectively, with 6 bases between them. Looked up from germline, CDR1 is MNHEY and CDR2 is SVGAGI. CDR3 region: CASRLDGANVLTF. The DNA for the CDR3 is TGTGCCAGCAGACTCGATGGGGCCAACGTCCTGACTTTC.

The V gene is TRBV7-6, the J gene TRBJ2-3; tentatively, D is TRBD1 (6 bases). Trimming took 7 bases from V and 5 from J, leaving 13 bases between them. Germline V CDR1 and CDR2: SGHVS, FNYEAQ. The CDR3 extends over 13 amino acids. The CDR3 sequence: CASTMGAGDTQYF. DNA of the CDR3: TGTGCCAGCACGATGGGGGCCGGAGATACGCAGTATTTT.

The rearrangement links TRBV19 to TRBJ2-7, with D tentatively TRBD2 (5 bases). The V and J ends lost 3 bases and 3 bases respectively, with 6 bases between them. The CDR3 spans 12 residues. CDR1 is LNHDA and CDR2 is SQIVND in the germline V gene (reference sequence). The CDR3 DNA reads as TGTGCCAGTAGTATGGGAGACTACGAGCAGTACTTC. It yields the protein CASSMGDYEQYF.

This chain joins TRBV19 and TRBJ2-7; maybe TRBD2 (7 bases). Germline V gene data show CDR1 as LNHDA and CDR2 as SQIVND (reference sequence). V lost 1 base, J lost 3 bases, and 25 bases lay in between. This CDR3 has 19 amino acids. Here the CDR3 reads CASSIGSAPGRGTFYEQYF. For the CDR3, the DNA is TGTGCCAGTAGTATAGGTTCTGCCCCGGGGAGGGGGACCTTCTACGAGCAGTACTTC.

This chain connects TRBV4-2 to TRBJ2-1; 7 bases fit TRBD1. With 5 bases clipped from V and 10 bases from J, the junction kept 8 bases outside the gene matches. From germline, CDR1 is LGHNA and CDR2 YNFKEQ. The CDR3 totals 13 residues. CDR3 protein: CASSGRGGEEQFF. CDR3 DNA: TGTGCCAGCAGCGGCCGAGGGGGCGAGGAGCAGTTCTTC.

This chain uses TRBV27 with TRBJ2-1; 10 bases match TRBD2. This CDR3 spans 14 amino acids. The germline CDR1 and CDR2 sequences are MNHEY and SMNVEV (reference sequence). J gave up 7 bases and V 2 bases, and 2 bases lay outside the gene matches. For the CDR3, the DNA is TGTGCCAGCAGTTTAGGGACTAGCGCGAATGAGCAGTTCTTC. Translated: CASSLGTSANEQFF.

This clone was observed a few times. V usage is TRBV4-1 and J usage is TRBJ1-1; no definite D call. This CDR3 is built from 14 residues. The germline V and J ends were trimmed by 2 bases and 1 base, with 8 bases remaining between them. Germline V gene lookup returns CDR1 MGHRA and CDR2 YSYEKL. CDR3 in amino acids: CASSQLRQNTEAFF. CDR3 DNA: TGCGCCAGCAGCCAATTAAGACAGAACACTGAAGCTTTCTTT.

V is TRBV30 and J is TRBJ2-5; 9 bases are shared with TRBD2. The end of the DNA is better explained by TRBJ2-7, so the J call may be wrong. Germline V lookup: CDR1 GTSNPN, CDR2 SVGIG (reference sequence). The CDR3 has 19 amino acids. CDR3 protein: CAWNHGGGRANIYHYEQYF. CDR3 coding DNA: TGTGCCTGGAACCACGGGGGCGGGAGGGCCAATATCTACCACTACGAGCAGTACTTC.

The chain is built from TRBV7-8 and TRBJ1-5; maybe TRBD1 (6 bases). Looked up from germline, CDR1 is SGHVS and CDR2 is FQNEAQ. V was trimmed by 5 bases and J by 0 bases, leaving 14 bases between them. The CDR3 runs to 16 residues. The CDR3: CASSARQDTSNQPQHF. The CDR3 coding sequence is TGTGCCAGCAGCGCGAGACAGGATACTAGCAATCAGCCCCAGCATTTT. The entire variable domain, with the rest obtained from reference TRBV7-8 and TRBJ1-5, is as follows: GAGVSQSPRYKVAKRGQDVALRCDPISGHVSLFWYQQALGQGPEFLTYFQNEAQLDKSGLPSDRFFAERPEGSVSTLKIQRTQQEDSAVYLCASSARQDTSNQPQHFGDGTRLSIL.

The V call is TRBV19, the J call TRBJ2-7; 9 bases match TRBD1. Germline values: CDR1 LNHDA, CDR2 SQIVND (reference sequence). The CDR3 consists of 15 residues. The V segment lost 5 bases and the J segment 5 bases; nucleotides outside the gene matches: 10. CDR3 region: CASSRVAGTGNEQYF. The CDR3 coding sequence is TGTGCCAGTAGTCGAGTTGCCGGGACAGGGAACGAGCAGTACTTC. The full variable domain, completed using reference TRBV19 and TRBJ2-7, is DGGITQSPKYLFRKEGQNVTLSCEQNLNHDAMYWYRQDPGQGLRLIYYSQIVNDFQKGDIAEGYSVSREKKESFPLTVTSAQKNPTAFYLCASSRVAGTGNEQYFGPGTRLTVT.

This clone was observed a handful of times. The rearrangement uses TRBV13 and TRBJ2-7; a weak D match, TRBD1 (6 bases). Looked up from germline, CDR1 is PRHDT and CDR2 is FYEKMQ (reference sequence). The V end was cut by 6 bases, the J end by 1 base, with 16 bases between. This CDR3 spans 15 amino acids. CDR3 residues: CASSRTRTASYEQYF. The CDR3, as DNA: TGTGCCAGCAGTCGAACCAGGACAGCTTCCTACGAGCAGTACTTC.

The rearrangement links TRBV6-6 to TRBJ1-1, with no clear D. The CDR3 sequence is 16 residues long. V was trimmed by 2 bases and J by 2 bases, leaving 15 bases between them. Germline lookup yields CDR1 MNHNY and CDR2 SVGAGI (reference sequence). DNA for the CDR3: TGTGCCAGCAGTTACCCTCCGGCAGGCGCCAACACTGAAGCTTTCTTT. Translating it yields CASSYPPAGANTEAFF.

This chain links TRBV4-3 with TRBJ2-1; 13 nucleotides match TRBD2. This CDR3 contains 17 residues. The V gene's germline CDR1 is LGHNA and CDR2 YSLEER. The trim removed 4 bases at V and 4 bases at J, leaving 7 bases unmatched. CDR3: CASSLPTSGRRYNEQFF. The CDR3 DNA follows: TGCGCCAGCAGCCTGCCGACTAGCGGGAGGCGGTACAATGAGCAGTTCTTC.

The chain combines TRBV2 with TRBJ1-2; possibly TRBD1 for D (6 bases). The CDR3 has 13 amino acids. V lost 7 bases, J lost 3 bases, and 12 bases lay in between. Germline CDR1 SNHLY, CDR2 FYNNEI. The CDR3 bases are TGTGCCAGCAACCCACGGACAGACTATGGCTACACCTTC. The encoded protein is CASNPRTDYGYTF.

The chain employs TRBV12-5 and TRBJ1-5; D is ambiguous. The CDR3 contains 17 residues. Trimming left V 2 bases short and J 7 bases short, with 21 bases between. Germline V gives CDR1 LGHNT, CDR2 FRNRAP. The CDR3 protein is CASGLTFPQSRRQPQHF. In nucleotides, the CDR3 is TGTGCTAGTGGTTTGACCTTCCCCCAGTCAAGGAGGCAGCCCCAGCATTTT.

The chain is built from TRBV27 and TRBJ2-3; TRBD2 might be the D (5 bases). CDR1 and CDR2 (germline): MNHEY, SMNVEV (reference sequence). The CDR3 is made up of 13 amino acids. V was clipped by 6 bases and J by 3 bases, with 10 bases between them. CDR3 nucleotides: TGTGCCAGCAGCCGCCGGGATACAGATACGCAGTATTTT. Protein sequence: CASSRRDTDTQYF.

The CDR3 region has the DNA TGTGCCAGCAGTAGTGACAGATCCTACACAGATACGCAGTATTTT. Residues: CASSSDRSYTDTQYF. The V call is TRBV7-2, the J call TRBJ2-3; maybe TRBD1 (5 bases). Germline V gives CDR1 SGHTA, CDR2 FQGNSA. The CDR3 is made up of 15 amino acids. Trimming shortened V by 6 bases and J by 2 bases, and 15 bases separated the two germline ends.

This chain joins TRBV5-6 and TRBJ1-5; 7 nucleotides line up with TRBD1. The CDR3 covers 16 residues. The trim removed 0 bases at V and 3 bases at J, leaving 6 bases unmatched. Germline V gives CDR1 SGHDT, CDR2 YYEEEE. CDR3 amino acids: CASSLGQGVDNQPQHF. The CDR3, as DNA: TGTGCCAGCAGCTTGGGACAGGGTGTGGACAATCAGCCCCAGCATTTT.

Of note for this clone: One end of the junction is discordant with germline, which a read error may explain. The chain recombines TRBV7-6 with TRBJ2-4; D is possibly TRBD2 (6 bases). The CDR3 extends over 13 amino acids. Per germline, CDR1 SGHVS and CDR2 FNYEAQ. In DNA form, the CDR3 reads TGTGCCAGCAGCTTAGCCCGGGACTCATCCCTATTCTTC. Its protein product is CASSLARDSSLFF.

The rearrangement joins TRBV5-4 to TRBJ2-2, with 8 bases identical to TRBD1. CDR1 is SGHNT and CDR2 is YYREEE in the germline V gene (reference sequence). V was clipped by 6 bases and J by 7 bases; unmatched bases: 17. The CDR3 length is 17 residues. The CDR3 sequence: CASTLGSTQGVDGELFF. The CDR3 DNA is TGTGCCAGCACCCTGGGAAGCACACAGGGGGTTGACGGGGAGCTGTTTTTT.